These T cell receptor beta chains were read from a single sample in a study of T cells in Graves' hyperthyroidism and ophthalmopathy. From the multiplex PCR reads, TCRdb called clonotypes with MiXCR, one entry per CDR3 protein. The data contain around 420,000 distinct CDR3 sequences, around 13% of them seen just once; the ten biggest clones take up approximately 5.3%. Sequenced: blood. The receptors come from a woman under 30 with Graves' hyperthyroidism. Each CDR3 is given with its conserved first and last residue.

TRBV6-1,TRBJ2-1,CASASTTTTSGYNEQFF
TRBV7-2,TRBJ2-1,CASSRVGGMSYNEQFF
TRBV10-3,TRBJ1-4,CAISEDRATVGEKLFF
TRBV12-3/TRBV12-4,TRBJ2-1,CASNIPTGVNEQFF
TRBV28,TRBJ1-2,CASSVRSDGTNYGYTF
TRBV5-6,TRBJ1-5,CASSSIRSNQPQHF
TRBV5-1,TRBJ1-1,CASRATTTLAFF
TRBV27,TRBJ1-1,CASSGDRGNEAFF
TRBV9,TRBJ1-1,CASSVDGGMNTEAFF
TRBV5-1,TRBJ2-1,CASSKGQGAHDEQFF
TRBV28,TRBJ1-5,CAISYPGGHQPQHF
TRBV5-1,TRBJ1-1,CASSRNRRNTEAFF
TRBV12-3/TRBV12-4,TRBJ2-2,CASNHGGVAGEPGELFF
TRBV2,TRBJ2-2,CASSDHFWQGTGELFF
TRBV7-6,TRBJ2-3,CASSLNLLAGLLTDTQYF
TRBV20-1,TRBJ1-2,CSANDRVRHGYTF
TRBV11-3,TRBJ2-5,CASTRGRALQETQYF
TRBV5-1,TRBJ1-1,CASSLGADEKAAFF
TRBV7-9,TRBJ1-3,CAGSLGGPGNTIYF
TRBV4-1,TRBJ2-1,CASSQARVNEQFF
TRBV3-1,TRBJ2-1,CASSKTSGTALYNEQFF
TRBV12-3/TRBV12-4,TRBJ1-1,CASSLDRADTEAFF
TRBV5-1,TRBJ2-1,CASRHNGLANSYNEQFF
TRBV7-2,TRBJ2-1,CASSFGTAGGEEQFF
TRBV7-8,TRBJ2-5,CASSLLEDEEETQYF
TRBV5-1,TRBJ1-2,CASSLLSTMWGYTF
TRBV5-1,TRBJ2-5,CASSSFEGGPRETQYF
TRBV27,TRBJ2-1,CASSPRVNTYNEQFF
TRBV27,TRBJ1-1,CASWSTGKAFF
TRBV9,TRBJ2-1,CASSVGPAANEQFF
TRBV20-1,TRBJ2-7,CSASWGSYEQYF
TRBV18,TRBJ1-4,CATSVGSTNEKLFF
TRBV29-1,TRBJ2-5,CSVGTKQETQYF
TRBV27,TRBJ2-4,CASSLAGWLAKNIQYF
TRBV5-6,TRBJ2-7,CASSLVGPAYEQYF
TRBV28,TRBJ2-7,CASSNSGVEQYF
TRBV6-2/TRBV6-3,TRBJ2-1,CASQDGYNEQFF
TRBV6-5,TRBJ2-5,CASSYGALQETQHF
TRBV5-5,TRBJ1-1,CASSMGDPTEAFF
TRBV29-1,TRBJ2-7,CSVEGTGGEQYF
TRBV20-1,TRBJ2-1,CSARDFPEQFF
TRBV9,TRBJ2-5,CASSVAAGGKEETQYF
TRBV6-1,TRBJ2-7,CASSDDRQQYF
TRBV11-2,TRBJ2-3,CASRRDFRPTDTQYF
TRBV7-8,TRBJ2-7,CASSNRGSDEQYF
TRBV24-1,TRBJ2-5,CATSLAGKETQYF
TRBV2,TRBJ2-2,CASSGGRDTGELFF
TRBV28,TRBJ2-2,CASEGYTGELFF
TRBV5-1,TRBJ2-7,CASSPRGDRVPYEQYF
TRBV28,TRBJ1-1,CASSLSGTMNTEAFF
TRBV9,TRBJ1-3,CASSVSSSGNTIYF
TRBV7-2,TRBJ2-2,CVTGAPNTGELFF
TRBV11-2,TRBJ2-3,CASSLWGLAGEDTQYF
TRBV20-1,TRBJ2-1,CSASRGLAGGLYNEQFF
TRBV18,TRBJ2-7,CASSPFRQVDTYEQYF
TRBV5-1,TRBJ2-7,CASSLVGRVNEQYF
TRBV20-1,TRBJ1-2,CSAEPWEMRYAF
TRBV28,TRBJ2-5,CASSPMGGTNQETQYF
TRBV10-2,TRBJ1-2,CASSEISGGLLGYTF
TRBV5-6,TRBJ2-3,CASSKGTGDRFRDTQYF